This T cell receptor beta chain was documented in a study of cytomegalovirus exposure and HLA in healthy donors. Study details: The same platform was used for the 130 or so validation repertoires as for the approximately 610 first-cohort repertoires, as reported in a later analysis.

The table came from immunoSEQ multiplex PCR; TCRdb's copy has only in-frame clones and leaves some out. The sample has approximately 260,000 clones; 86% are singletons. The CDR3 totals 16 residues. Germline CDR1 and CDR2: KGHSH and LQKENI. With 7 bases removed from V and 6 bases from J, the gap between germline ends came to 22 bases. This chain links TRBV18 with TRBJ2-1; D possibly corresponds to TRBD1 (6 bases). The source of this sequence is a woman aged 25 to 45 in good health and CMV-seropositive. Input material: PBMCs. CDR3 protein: CASLGGYGGQSNEQFF. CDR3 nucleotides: TGTGCCAGCTTAGGCGGTTACGGTGGACAGAGCAATGAGCAGTTCTTC.